The rows below give T cell receptor beta chains drawn from one sample of a study of PD-1 blockade in classical Hodgkin lymphoma. Sequencing used immunoSEQ multiplex PCR; TCRdb keeps in-frame clones, though not all of them. Counted here are tens of thousands of clones, 90% occurring once; the ten biggest clones make up about 2.9%. Sequences were derived from peripheral blood mononuclear cells (PBMCs), sampled before the fourth cycle of nivolumab. The receptors originated from a human donor with classical Hodgkin lymphoma. The CDR3 runs from the conserved cysteine through the conserved F or W. Each record gives: D gene, clone size, J gene, V gene, CDR3 DNA, CDR3 protein. The D gene is left open where the match is weak. Some rows have no size entry. The others give once, few or many, or a class for an expanded clone.

. . TRBJ1-5 TRBV18 TGTGCCAGCTCCCCGCGGACGGATAGCAATCAGCCCCAGCATTTT CASSPRTDSNQPQHF
. few TRBJ1-1 TRBV19 TGTGCCAGTAGTATAAGAGGACAGATGAACACTGAAGCTTTCTTT CASSIRGQMNTEAFF
TRBD1 . TRBJ1-6 TRBV9 TGTGCCAGCAGCGCTCAGGGGGCGCGAAGTTCACCCCTCCACTTT CASSAQGARSSPLHF
. . TRBJ1-2 TRBV7-2 TGTGCCAGCAGCTTAGTCGGCTTGGGGGCGCTTGCCTATGGCTACACCTTC CASSLVGLGALAYGYTF
. . TRBJ1-1 TRBV29-1 TGCAGCGTCTTATCGGTGGGGTTCACTGAAGCTTTCTTT CSVLSVGFTEAFF
TRBD1 . TRBJ2-1 TRBV18 TGTGCCAGCTCACCCGGACAGGGGCGGGTAGTATGGTTCTTC CASSPGQGRVVWFF
. . TRBJ2-5 TRBV13 TGTGCCAGCAGAGCGGGGGGACAGGGATTAGAGACCCAGTACTTC CASRAGGQGLETQYF
TRBD1 . TRBJ1-4 TRBV30 TGTGCCTGGAGTCCTAACAGGGGTTGGAGGGAAAAACTGTTTTTT CAWSPNRGWREKLFF
TRBD1 few TRBJ1-2 TRBV5-6 TGTGCCAGCAGCCTCGGACAGGGGTACGATGGCTACACCTTC CASSLGQGYDGYTF
. . TRBJ2-1 TRBV7-2 TGTGCCAGCAGCTTCGGGGGAGAAGTAAGCTCCTACAATGAGCAGTTCTTC CASSFGGEVSSYNEQFF